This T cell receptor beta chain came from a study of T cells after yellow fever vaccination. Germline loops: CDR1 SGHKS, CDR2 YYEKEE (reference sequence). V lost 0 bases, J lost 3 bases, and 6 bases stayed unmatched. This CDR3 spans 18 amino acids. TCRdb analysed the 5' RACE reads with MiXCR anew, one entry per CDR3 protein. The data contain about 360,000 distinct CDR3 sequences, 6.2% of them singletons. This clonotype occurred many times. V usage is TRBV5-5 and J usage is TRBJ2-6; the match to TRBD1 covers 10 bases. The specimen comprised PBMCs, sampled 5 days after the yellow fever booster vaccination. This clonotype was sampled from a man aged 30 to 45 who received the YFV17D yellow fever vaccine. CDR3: CASSLGRQGAGGANVLTF. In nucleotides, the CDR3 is TGTGCCAGCAGCTTGGGTCGACAGGGGGCTGGTGGGGCCAACGTCCTGACTTTC.